This T cell receptor beta chain was profiled in a study of T cell responses to AZD1222 COVID-19 vaccine. Produced via immunoSEQ multiplex PCR; TCRdb's table is partial and in-frame only. The data hold 55,000 to 75,000 clones, with approximately 90% observed a single time. Germline V gene lookup returns CDR1 LNHNV and CDR2 YYDKDF (reference sequence). This CDR3 region has 12 residues. V was trimmed by 0 bases and J by 6 bases, leaving 5 bases between them. This TCR was recovered from an adult in good health. The chain employs TRBV15 and TRBJ1-2; no definite D call. Here the sequenced sample was peripheral blood, taken on day 0 of AZD1222 vaccination. The chain's CDR3 is CATSRDGNGYTF. CDR3 coding DNA: TGTGCCACCAGCAGAGACGGAAATGGCTACACCTTC.